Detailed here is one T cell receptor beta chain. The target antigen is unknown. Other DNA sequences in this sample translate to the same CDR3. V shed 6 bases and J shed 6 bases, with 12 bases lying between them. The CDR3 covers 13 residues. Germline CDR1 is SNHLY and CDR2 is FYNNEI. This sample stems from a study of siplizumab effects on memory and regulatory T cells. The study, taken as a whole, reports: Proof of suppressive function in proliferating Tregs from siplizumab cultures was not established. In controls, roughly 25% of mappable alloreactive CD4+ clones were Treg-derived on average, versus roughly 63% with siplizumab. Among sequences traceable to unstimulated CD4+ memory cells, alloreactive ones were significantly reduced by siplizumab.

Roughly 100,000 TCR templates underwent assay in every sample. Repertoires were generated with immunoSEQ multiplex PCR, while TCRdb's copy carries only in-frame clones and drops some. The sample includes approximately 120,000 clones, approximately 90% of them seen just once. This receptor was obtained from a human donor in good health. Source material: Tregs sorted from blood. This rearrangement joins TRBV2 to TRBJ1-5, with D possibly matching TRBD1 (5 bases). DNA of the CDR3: TGTGCCAGCAGAGATCGGGGGGGTCAGCCCCAGCATTTT. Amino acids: CASRDRGGQPQHF.